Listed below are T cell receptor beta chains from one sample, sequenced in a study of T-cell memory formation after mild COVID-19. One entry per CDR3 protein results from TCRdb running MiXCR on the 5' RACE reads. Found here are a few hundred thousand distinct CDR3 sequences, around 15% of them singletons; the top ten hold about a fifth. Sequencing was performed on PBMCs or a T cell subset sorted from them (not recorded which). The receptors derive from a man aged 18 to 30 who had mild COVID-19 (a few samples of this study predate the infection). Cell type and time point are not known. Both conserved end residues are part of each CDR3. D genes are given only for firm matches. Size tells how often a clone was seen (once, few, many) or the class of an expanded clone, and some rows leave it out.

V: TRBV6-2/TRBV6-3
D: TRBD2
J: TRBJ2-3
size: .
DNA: TGTGCCAGCCAGCGGGGGGGCCGGTCTGATACGCAGTATTTT
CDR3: CASQRGGRSDTQYF

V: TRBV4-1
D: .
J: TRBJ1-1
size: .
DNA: TGCGCCAGCAGCCGGCCAGGGAACACTGAAGCTTTCTTT
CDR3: CASSRPGNTEAFF

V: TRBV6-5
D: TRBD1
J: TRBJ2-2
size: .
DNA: TGTGCCAGCAGTTCGACAGGGGTTAACACCGGGGAGCTGTTTTTT
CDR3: CASSSTGVNTGELFF

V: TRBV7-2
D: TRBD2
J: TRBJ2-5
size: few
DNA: TGTGCCAGCAATGGGGGAGCGGGCGGGGGGCCCCAAGAGACCCAGTACTTC
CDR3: CASNGGAGGGPQETQYF

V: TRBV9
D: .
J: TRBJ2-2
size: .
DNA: TGTGCCAGCAGCGTAGGGGTCGGGGCCGCGAACACCGGGGAGCTGTTTTTT
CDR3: CASSVGVGAANTGELFF

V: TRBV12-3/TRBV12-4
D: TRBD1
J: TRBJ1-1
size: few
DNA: TGTGCCAGCAGACTTCCCGGGACAGGGGCCCTGAACACTGAAGCTTTCTTT
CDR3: CASRLPGTGALNTEAFF

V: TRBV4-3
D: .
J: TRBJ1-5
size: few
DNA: TGCGCCAGCAGCCAAGATCGTTTGGGGCCCCAGCATTTT
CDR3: CASSQDRLGPQHF

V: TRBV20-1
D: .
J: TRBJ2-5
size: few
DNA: TGCAGTGAGGCCGGGGGCACGCCAGAGACCCAGTACTTC
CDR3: CSEAGGTPETQYF

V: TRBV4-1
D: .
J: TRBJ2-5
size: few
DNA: TGCGCCAGCAGCCACATGAAAACTACGTACCAAGAGACCCAGTACTTC
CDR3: CASSHMKTTYQETQYF

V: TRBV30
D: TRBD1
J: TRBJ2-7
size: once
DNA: TGTGCCTGGGGACAGGCCTACGAGCAGTACTTC
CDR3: CAWGQAYEQYF

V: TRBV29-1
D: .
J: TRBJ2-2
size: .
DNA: TGCAGCGTTGGCATGGGTTCGAACACCGGGGAGCTGTTTTTT
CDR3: CSVGMGSNTGELFF

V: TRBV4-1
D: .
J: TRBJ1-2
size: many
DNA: TGCGCCAGCAGCCGTAACCCAGGGCCAACTAACTATGGCTACACCTTC
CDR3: CASSRNPGPTNYGYTF

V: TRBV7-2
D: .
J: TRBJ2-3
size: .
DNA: TGTGCCAGCAGCTTAACCCCTCTTCCGGGGGTGGGGGCAGATACGCAGTATTTT
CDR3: CASSLTPLPGVGADTQYF

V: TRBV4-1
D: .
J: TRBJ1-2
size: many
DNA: TGCGCCAGCAGCCGAGGGGGGGGCTACACCTTC
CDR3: CASSRGGGYTF

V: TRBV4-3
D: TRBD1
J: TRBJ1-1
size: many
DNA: TGCGCCAGCAGCCAAGATTTGCGGACAGGGGGCACTGAAGCTTTCTTT
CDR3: CASSQDLRTGGTEAFF

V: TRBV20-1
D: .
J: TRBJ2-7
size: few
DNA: TGCAGTGCTAGAAAGGGGGAGCAGTACTTC
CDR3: CSARKGEQYF

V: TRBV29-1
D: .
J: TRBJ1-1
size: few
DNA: TGCAGCGTCCGCCGGGGCGACACTGAAGCTTTCTTT
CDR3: CSVRRGDTEAFF

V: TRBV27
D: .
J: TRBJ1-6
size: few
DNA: TGTGCCAGCAGTTTATTGCCAGGGGATTCACCCCTCCACTTT
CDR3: CASSLLPGDSPLHF

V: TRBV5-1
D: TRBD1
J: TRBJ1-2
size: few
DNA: TGCGCCAGCAGCTACGAGACAGGGGGCTCCAACGGCTACACCTTC
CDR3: CASSYETGGSNGYTF

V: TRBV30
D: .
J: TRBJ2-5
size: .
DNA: TGTGCCTGGAGTGTACACAGGGAGACCCAGTACTTC
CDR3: CAWSVHRETQYF